The text below deals with one TCR beta chain. These data belong to a study of blood T cell repertoires in COVID-19. Overall study: The United States, Italy and Spain were the sources of the acute and convalescent COVID-19 samples. PBMCs, B-cell-depleted T cells, or T cells provided the cDNA or gDNA that made up the material.

As originally analysed: Reference gene primer amplification gave estimated nucleated cell counts. Data came from immunoSEQ multiplex PCR; TCRdb stores just in-frame clones and leaves some out. The DNA was the basis for D and trimming; V, J and clone size are from that table. The table has approximately 74,000 clones, 88% seen once; the top ten hold approximately 1.9%. The length of the CDR3 is 15 residues. V was pared by 1 base and J by 7 bases, with 6 bases of the junction left unmatched. CDR1 and CDR2 from the germline V gene are LNHDA and SQIVND (reference sequence). The chain recombines TRBV19 with TRBJ2-1; 8 nucleotides agree with TRBD2. Sequenced input: peripheral blood. The sequence was obtained from an elderly woman with active or convalescent COVID-19. DNA for the CDR3: TGTGCCAGTAGTATAGTTACGGGAGGGGGGAATGAGCAGTTCTTC. It specifies CASSIVTGGGNEQFF.